The source of this TCR beta chain is a study of Graves' ophthalmopathy and Graves' hyperthyroidism. The sequenced template was RNA, covering the TCR beta CDR3 region. Second-round multiplex PCR came after first-round RT-PCR with HTBI primers. Using its own MiXCR run on the multiplex PCR reads, TCRdb lists one record per CDR3 protein. The sample shows about 740,000 distinct CDR3 sequences, about 44% of them seen only once. V gave up 4 bases and J gave up 2 bases, with 16 bases separating them. Per the germline V gene, CDR1 is DFQATT and CDR2 is SNEGSKA (reference sequence). CDR3 length: 15 amino acids.

This clonotype originated in an adult man with Graves' ophthalmopathy. Sequencing was carried out using peripheral blood. The genes are TRBV20-1 and TRBJ2-3; weak D call: TRBD1 (6 bases). In DNA form, the CDR3 reads TGCAGTGCTACCCTCGGGGACATACTCACAGATACGCAGTATTTT. It specifies CSATLGDILTDTQYF.